This T cell receptor beta chain was profiled in a study of naive and memory T cell subsets. With 2 bases removed from V and 6 bases from J, the gap between germline ends came to 10 bases. The CDR3 consists of 14 residues. This clonotype was recorded a few times. The beta constant-region primer was an equimolar mix of two oligonucleotides covering TRBC1 and TRBC2. Via MiXCR, TCRdb re-called the UMI-ligation and nested PCR reads, giving one row per CDR3 protein. The sample comprises 70,000 to 95,000 distinct CDR3 sequences, 7% of which are singletons, and 1.5% to 2% rests with the top ten. Sequencing was done on a sample of central memory CD4+ T cells from blood. The receptor was derived from a human donor in good health. The chain links TRBV12-3 or TRBV12-4 to TRBJ2-2; D perhaps matches TRBD2 (6 bases). CDR3 sequence reads: CASSLSGSPGELFF. The CDR3 nucleotides are TGTGCCAGCAGTTTATCCGGGAGCCCCGGGGAGCTGTTTTTT.